The entry below describes one T cell receptor beta chain. These data belong to a study of shared clonotypes between healthy human individuals. Extraction of genomic DNA in unsorted samples used about 90 million PBMCs. It was at deep level that the assay was run. Here immunoSEQ multiplex PCR was the method, and the copy in TCRdb shows in-frame clones only, minus some. The table shows about 490,000 clones, with approximately 82% occurring only once. The V gene lost 0 bases and the J gene lost 1 base, with 9 bases spanning the gap. Germline loops: CDR1 KGHSH, CDR2 LQKENI. This CDR3 is built from 15 residues.

Sequenced material: PBMCs. The chain employs TRBV18 and TRBJ1-1; unclear D gene. This clonotype was sampled from a woman aged 40-49 years in good health. Some clones in this sample may be carry-over from other donors' samples. The CDR3 here is CASSPPPAENTEAFF. The DNA of the CDR3 is TGTGCCAGCTCACCACCTCCGGCCGAGAACACTGAAGCTTTCTTT. Full variable domain (remainder filled in from reference TRBV18 and TRBJ1-1): NAGVMQNPRHLVRRRGQEARLRCSPMKGHSHVYWYRQLPEEGLKFMVYLQKENIIDESGMPKERFSAEFPKEGPSILRIQQVVRGDSAAYFCASSPPPAENTEAFFGQGTRLTVV.